The next 14 T cell receptor beta chains were all read from a single sample in a study of T cell changes during pregnancy in multiple sclerosis. Sequenced by immunoSEQ multiplex PCR; TCRdb stores in-frame clones only, minus some. The table has tens of thousands of clones, about 91% seen once. Sample: CD4+ T cells from peripheral blood mononuclear cells, taken in the second trimester of pregnancy. Every receptor here comes from a female donor in good health, enrolled as a control in a pregnancy study.

The gene calls are TRBV7-9 and TRBJ1-5, with D possibly TRBD1 on 6 matching bases. Germline CDR1 SEHNR, CDR2 FQNEAQ (reference sequence). The CDR3 runs 13 residues. V was cut by 5 bases and J by 5 bases, with 10 bases left in between. The CDR3 DNA reads TGTGCCAGCAGCCCACAGGGTGATCAGCCCCAGCATTTT. Amino acids: CASSPQGDQPQHF.

This clone showed up just once. The CDR3 sequence: CASSVAGGSGTQYF. CDR3 nucleotide sequence: TGTGCCAGCAGCGTAGCGGGGGGATCGGGTACGCAGTATTTT. The rearrangement uses TRBV5-4 and TRBJ2-3; the match to TRBD2 covers 10 bases. This CDR3 comprises 14 residues. CDR1 is SGHNT and CDR2 is YYREEE in the germline V gene (reference sequence). The junction had 7 bases not matched to a gene; V was cut back by 4 bases and J by 8 bases.

The rearrangement uses TRBV30 and TRBJ2-3, with 8 nucleotides matching TRBD2. V lost 2 bases to trimming and J lost 4 bases; unmatched junction nucleotides: 8. Germline V gene data show CDR1 as GTSNPN and CDR2 as SVGIG (reference sequence). The CDR3 is 15 amino acids. In DNA form, the CDR3 reads TGTGCCTGGAGTTCGACGGGGGGGATAGCAGATACGCAGTATTTT. This translates into CAWSSTGGIADTQYF.

Of note for this clone: One end of the junction varies from germline; a read error may be responsible. V and J are TRBV30 and TRBJ1-1; D not resolved. Germline CDR1 is GTSNPN and CDR2 is SVGIG (reference sequence). This CDR3 comprises 12 residues. Here the CDR3 reads CARSGLNTEAFF. CDR3 sequence (DNA): TGTGCCCGGAGCGGTTTGAACACTGAAGCTTTCTTT.

There are a few counts of this clone. V gene TRBV2 combines with J gene TRBJ1-5; D perhaps matches TRBD1 (6 bases). Per the germline V gene, CDR1 is SNHLY and CDR2 is FYNNEI. The CDR3 loop spans 15 amino acids. V lost 4 bases, J lost 3 bases, and 13 bases lay in between. In DNA, the CDR3 is TGTGCCAGCAGTGGACAGGTCCTCCCCAATCAGCCCCAGCATTTT. This sequence encodes CASSGQVLPNQPQHF.

The chain links TRBV2 to TRBJ2-7; TRBD2 aligns across 9 bases. Germline CDR1 is SNHLY and CDR2 is FYNNEI. V lost 7 bases to trimming and J lost 1 base; unmatched junction nucleotides: 5. This CDR3 is 14 amino acids long. The CDR3, as DNA: TGTGCCAGCAAGCCGACTAGCGGATCCTACGAGCAGTACTTC. Translation gives CASKPTSGSYEQYF.

The V and J genes are TRBV4-2 and TRBJ2-2; TRBD2 matches 8 bases. With 1 base clipped from V and 2 bases from J, the junction kept 9 bases outside the gene matches. The CDR3 contains 18 residues. CDR1 is LGHNA, CDR2 YNFKEQ, per germline. The CDR3, as DNA: TGTGCCAGCAGCCAAGCCGCGGCGGGGGGTACAAACACCGGGGAGCTGTTTTTT. Protein sequence: CASSQAAAGGTNTGELFF.

The count of this clone is one. The rearrangement joins TRBV18 to TRBJ1-1, with no clear D. The germline V and J ends were trimmed by 2 bases and 4 bases, with 14 bases remaining between them. The CDR3 contains 15 residues. CDR1 is KGHSH, CDR2 LQKENI, per germline. The CDR3 sequence: CASSPLSGIGTEAFF. The CDR3 DNA reads TGTGCCAGCTCACCATTGTCAGGTATCGGCACTGAAGCTTTCTTT.

The rearrangement links TRBV5-3 to TRBJ1-4; tentatively, D is TRBD1 (6 bases). TRBV5-3 is recorded as an ORF, its role being uncertain. The CDR3 length is 14 residues. Trimming left V 4 bases short and J 9 bases short, with 16 bases between. The CDR3 DNA sequence: TGTGCCAGAAGCCAATCCCGGGACACACAAAAACTGTTTTTT. Protein product: CARSQSRDTQKLFF.

The chain combines TRBV7-2 with TRBJ2-3; the match to TRBD2 covers 7 bases. The CDR3 has 15 residues. Germline trimming cut 0 bases from V and 3 bases from J; bases unmatched to any gene: 3. Germline V gives CDR1 SGHTA, CDR2 FQGNSA. CDR3 region: CASSLASSGTDTQYF. In DNA form, the CDR3 reads TGTGCCAGCAGCTTAGCGTCTAGCGGAACAGATACGCAGTATTTT.

The V gene is TRBV28, the J gene TRBJ2-5; D is possibly TRBD1 (6 bases). The CDR3 totals 13 residues. The germline gives CDR1 MDHEN, CDR2 SYDVKM. Trimming cost V 5 bases and J 2 bases, with 9 bases left between them. CDR3 nucleotides: TGTGCCAGCAGTAGGACAGTACAAGAGACCCAGTACTTC. Protein product: CASSRTVQETQYF.

The genes are TRBV7-9 and TRBJ1-3; D ambiguous. V lost 4 bases, J lost 0 bases, and 13 bases lay in between. The CDR3 covers 16 residues. Germline CDR1 and CDR2: SEHNR and FQNEAQ (reference sequence). In DNA, the CDR3 is TGTGCCAGCAGCTCGAGCGCCCCGAACTCTGGAAACACCATATATTTT. Its translation is CASSSSAPNSGNTIYF.

The chain has TRBV28 and TRBJ1-1; TRBD1 is a possible D gene (6 bases). The V gene's germline CDR1 is MDHEN and CDR2 SYDVKM. This CDR3 spans 18 amino acids. Trimming shortened V by 8 bases and J by 4 bases, and 29 bases separated the two germline ends. The chain's CDR3 is CASGTSGYWAVEATEAFF. The CDR3 nucleotides read TGTGCCAGCGGGACATCGGGATATTGGGCTGTCGAGGCCACTGAAGCTTTCTTT.

This clone showed up just once. The rearrangement joins TRBV14 to TRBJ2-1; 9 bases are shared with TRBD2. The CDR3 runs to 16 residues. Trimming took 0 bases from V and 2 from J; bases not matched to a gene: 2. Germline V lookup: CDR1 SGHDN, CDR2 FVKESK. The CDR3 is CASSQDGLATYNEQFF. The DNA for the CDR3 is TGTGCCAGCAGCCAAGACGGACTAGCGACCTACAATGAGCAGTTCTTC.